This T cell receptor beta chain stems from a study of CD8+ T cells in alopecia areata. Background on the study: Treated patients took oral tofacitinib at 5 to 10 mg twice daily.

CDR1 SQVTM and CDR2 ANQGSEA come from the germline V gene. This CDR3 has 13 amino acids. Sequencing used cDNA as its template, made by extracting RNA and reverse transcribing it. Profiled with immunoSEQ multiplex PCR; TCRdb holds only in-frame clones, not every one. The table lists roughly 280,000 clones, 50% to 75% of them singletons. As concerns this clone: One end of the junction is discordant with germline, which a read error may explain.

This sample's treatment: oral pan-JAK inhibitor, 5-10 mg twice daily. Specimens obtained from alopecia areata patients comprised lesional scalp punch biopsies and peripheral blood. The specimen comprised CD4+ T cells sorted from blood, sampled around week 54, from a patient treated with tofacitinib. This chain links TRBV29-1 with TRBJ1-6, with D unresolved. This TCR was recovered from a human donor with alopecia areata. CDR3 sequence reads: CSVQEASNSPLHF. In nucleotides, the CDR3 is TGCAGCGTTCAAGAAGCCTCAAATTCACCCCTCCACTTT.